The rows below give T cell receptor beta chains drawn from one sample of a study of blood T cells in healthy people across ages. TCRdb recomputed calls from the 5' RACE reads with MiXCR, one row per CDR3 protein. The sample has 650,000 to 950,000 distinct CDR3 sequences, under 45% seen once. Sequencing used blood. The receptors derive from a man aged 55 to 70 in good health. CDR3s include the opening cysteine and the closing phenylalanine or tryptophan. Each record gives: J gene, D gene, V gene, clone size, CDR3 protein, CDR3 DNA. The D gene is left open where the match is weak. Size values are once, few and many counts, or a class for expanded clones, and some rows have none.

J: TRBJ1-2
D: TRBD1
V: TRBV20-1
size: .
CDR3: CSAPRDRQNYGYTF
DNA: TGCAGTGCCCCCCGGGACAGGCAGAACTATGGCTACACCTTC

J: TRBJ2-4
D: .
V: TRBV4-1
size: few
CDR3: CASSQPGVVNEQYF
DNA: TGCGCCAGCAGCCAACCGGGTGTTGTAAATGAGCAGTACTTC

J: TRBJ1-1
D: .
V: TRBV7-9
size: .
CDR3: CASGTGLQAFF
DNA: TGTGCCAGCGGTACAGGGTTGCAAGCTTTCTTT

J: TRBJ2-1
D: TRBD2
V: TRBV7-9
size: .
CDR3: CASSLQAGGYNEQFF
DNA: TGTGCCAGCAGCCTCCAAGCGGGGGGGTACAATGAGCAGTTCTTC

J: TRBJ1-1
D: TRBD1
V: TRBV12-3/TRBV12-4
size: .
CDR3: CASSSGTGETEAFF
DNA: TGTGCCAGCAGTTCCGGGACAGGGGAAACTGAAGCTTTCTTT

J: TRBJ1-3
D: .
V: TRBV29-1
size: .
CDR3: CSVEENRAGNTIYF
DNA: TGCAGCGTTGAGGAGAACAGGGCTGGAAACACCATATATTTT

J: TRBJ2-1
D: TRBD2
V: TRBV20-1
size: .
CDR3: CSARVSGGANNEQFF
DNA: TGCAGTGCTAGAGTTAGCGGGGGGGCAAACAATGAGCAGTTCTTC

J: TRBJ2-3
D: TRBD2
V: TRBV29-1
size: .
CDR3: CSGRRGGRATDTQYF
DNA: TGCAGCGGACGGCGGGGAGGGAGGGCCACAGATACGCAGTATTTT

J: TRBJ2-7
D: .
V: TRBV20-1
size: few
CDR3: CSASVGGQGSNYEQYF
DNA: TGCAGTGCTAGTGTGGGGGGCCAGGGGTCCAACTACGAGCAGTACTTC

J: TRBJ2-3
D: .
V: TRBV5-5
size: .
CDR3: CASSLTVPSTDTQYF
DNA: TGTGCCAGCAGCTTGACAGTCCCTAGCACAGATACGCAGTATTTT